The 22 T cell receptor beta chains listed next were all sequenced from one sample in a study of regulatory T cells in long-lasting Graves disease. Combining iRepertoire HTBI primers with Arm-PCR of CDR3 regions, the authors built TCR beta libraries. TCRdb re-called the multiplex PCR reads through MiXCR, storing one row per CDR3 protein. The table includes 300,000 to 450,000 distinct CDR3 sequences, less than 20% detected once. The time point denotes: newly diagnosed GD, antithyroid drugs for less than 3 months. PBMC-derived RNA was used for the TCR library. The sample consisted of peripheral blood mononuclear cells (PBMCs), taken at new diagnosis, from a patient treated with antithyroid drugs. The receptors stem from a female donor with Graves disease.

The J gene is TRBJ1-4, the V gene TRBV5-1; 8 nucleotides line up with TRBD1. The CDR3 totals 17 residues. Trimming removed 0 bases from V and 4 bases from J; junction bases left unmatched: 8. Germline V gene data show CDR1 as SGHRS and CDR2 as YFSETQ. The CDR3 loop reads CASSLGTGPKNNEKLFF. CDR3 nucleotides: TGCGCCAGCAGCTTGGGGACAGGGCCGAAAAATAATGAAAAACTGTTTTTT.

The chain combines TRBV6-1 with TRBJ1-2, with D perhaps matching TRBD1 (5 bases). Germline-derived CDR1 and CDR2 are MNHNS and SASEGT. Trimming cost V 7 bases and J 4 bases, with 13 bases left between them. There are 13 residues in the CDR3. CDR3 sequence (DNA): TGTGCCAGCACCCCGCGACAGCTCTATGGCTACACCTTC. It codes for CASTPRQLYGYTF.

This clonotype was detected many times. The chain couples TRBV6-1 to TRBJ2-4; D not certain. Trimming removed 2 bases from V and 0 bases from J, with 5 bases in between. The CDR3 spans 14 residues. Germline V gene sequence: CDR1 MNHNS, CDR2 SASEGT. The chain's CDR3 is CASSETLAKNIQYF. The CDR3 DNA reads TGTGCCAGCAGTGAAACATTAGCCAAAAACATTCAGTACTTC.

This clonotype has ten or more counts. The chain carries TRBV15 and TRBJ1-1; unclear D gene. This CDR3 comprises 16 residues. Trimming took off 7 bases at V and 6 bases at J, with 24 bases between the two ends. Per germline, CDR1 LNHNV and CDR2 YYDKDF (reference sequence). The CDR3 here is CATKEHGRSLGAEAFF. The CDR3, as DNA: TGTGCCACCAAAGAACACGGACGGAGCCTGGGCGCTGAAGCTTTCTTT.

The table lists this clonotype with many counts. The CDR3 bases are TGTGCCAGCAGTTTACAGGGAGGCACTGAAGCTTTCTTT. Translated, it gives CASSLQGGTEAFF. V gene TRBV28 combines with J gene TRBJ1-1, with D perhaps TRBD1 (5 bases). The CDR3 consists of 13 residues. V lost 2 bases and J 4 bases, leaving 8 bases between the germline ends. Looked up from germline, CDR1 is MDHEN and CDR2 is SYDVKM.

A word on this clonotype: It differs at one base from a far larger clone, so likely a read error. The chain couples TRBV6-2 or TRBV6-3 to TRBJ2-5; the D is unclear. Near its end, the DNA agrees better with TRBJ2-4, so the J call may be wrong. The germline CDR1 and CDR2 sequences are MNHEY and SVGEGT. This CDR3 has 14 amino acids. CDR3 residues: CASSNLSTGNIQYF. The CDR3 DNA follows: TGTGCCAGCAGTAACTTATCCACGGGAAACATTCAGTACTTC.

This clonotype was seen a handful of times. In nucleotides, the CDR3 is TGTGCCAGCAGTCCACGCTCATGGCAGTACTTC. Translation: CASSPRSWQYF. The chain uses TRBV28 and TRBJ2-7; D remains unclear. CDR1 and CDR2 (germline): MDHEN, SYDVKM. V shed 5 bases and J shed 9 bases, with 11 bases lying between them. This CDR3 is built from 11 residues.

This clonotype was counted many times. The chain combines TRBV29-1 with TRBJ1-1; D gene uncertain. This CDR3 contains 12 residues. Trimming took 7 bases from V and 3 from J, leaving 12 bases between them. CDR1 and CDR2 from the germline V gene are SQVTM and ANQGSEA. CDR3 DNA sequence: TGCAGCGCGAGCCCGGCGGACACTGAAGCTTTCTTT. Translating gives CSASPADTEAFF.

This clonotype was seen many times. The chain couples TRBV7-6 to TRBJ2-5; perhaps D is TRBD1 or TRBD2 (5 bases each). The CDR3 is made up of 14 amino acids. V was trimmed by 3 bases and J by 1 base, leaving 9 bases between them. The V gene's germline CDR1 is SGHVS and CDR2 FNYEAQ. For the CDR3, the DNA is TGTGCCAGCAGCTTCGAGGGGTTCCAAGAGACCCAGTACTTC. It encodes CASSFEGFQETQYF.

DNA for the CDR3: TGCGCCAGCAGTGACCGGGACATCGGACTCTATAATTCACCCCTCCACTTT. It translates to CASSDRDIGLYNSPLHF. V is TRBV4-1 and J is TRBJ1-6, with D maybe TRBD1 (6 bases). The CDR3 loop spans 17 amino acids. CDR1 is MGHRA, CDR2 YSYEKL, per germline. Trimming shortened V by 6 bases and J by 3 bases, and 18 bases separated the two germline ends.

This clonotype was seen many times. A much larger clone differs from this one at a single base, so this may be a read error. The chain couples TRBV18 to TRBJ2-3; tentatively, D is TRBD1 (6 bases). Trimming took 6 bases from V and 6 from J, leaving 16 bases between them. From germline, CDR1 is KGHSH and CDR2 LQKENI. CDR3 size: 14 residues. The CDR3 DNA reads TGTGCCAGCTCCCCGACAGGCTCGCGGGATACGCAGTATTTT. This sequence encodes CASSPTGSRDTQYF.

This clonotype was seen a handful of times. The chain joins TRBV24-1 to TRBJ2-3; D not certain. Germline assignment: CDR1 KGHDR and CDR2 SFDVKD. The V end was cut by 5 bases, the J end by 3 bases, with 11 bases between. This CDR3 is 14 amino acids long. CDR3 region: CATSGAKGTDTQYF. CDR3 DNA sequence: TGTGCCACCAGTGGGGCCAAGGGAACAGATACGCAGTATTTT.

This clonotype was counted ten times or more. The chain links TRBV20-1 to TRBJ1-1; D perhaps matches TRBD1 (5 bases). The CDR3 length is 13 residues. Germline V CDR1 and CDR2: DFQATT, SNEGSKA (reference sequence). With 3 bases removed from V and 1 base from J, the gap between germline ends came to 9 bases. This CDR3 is CSASFGGNTEAFF. The CDR3 nucleotides read TGCAGTGCTAGTTTTGGGGGGAACACTGAAGCTTTCTTT.

The chain carries TRBV9 and TRBJ1-1; D is unclear. V lost 0 bases to trimming and J lost 5 bases, with 14 bases between them. This CDR3 has 15 residues. Germline CDR1 reads SGDLS; CDR2 reads YYNGEE. The CDR3 region is CASSVDPQWGTEAFF. In nucleotides, the CDR3 is TGTGCCAGCAGCGTAGACCCCCAATGGGGAACTGAAGCTTTCTTT. Full variable domain (outside the CDR3, taken from reference TRBV9 and TRBJ1-1): DSGVTQTPKHLITATGQRVTLRCSPRSGDLSVYWYQQSLDQGLQFLIQYYNGEERAKGNILERFSAQQFPDLHSELNLSSLELGDSALYFCASSVDPQWGTEAFFGQGTRLTVV.

This clonotype was observed a handful of times. The chain has TRBV20-1 and TRBJ1-6; D is unclear. Per the germline V gene, CDR1 is DFQATT and CDR2 is SNEGSKA (reference sequence). The V end was cut by 3 bases, the J end by 9 bases, with 6 bases between. This CDR3 is built from 11 residues. The CDR3 DNA reads TGCAGTGCTAGTTCGGGTTCACCCCTCCACTTT. This translates into CSASSGSPLHF.

This clonotype was detected a few times. The chain links TRBV4-2 to TRBJ2-7, with D perhaps matching TRBD1 or TRBD2 (5 bases each). The CDR3 totals 12 residues. V was cut by 4 bases and J by 7 bases, with 11 bases left in between. The germline gives CDR1 LGHNA, CDR2 YNFKEQ. Here the CDR3 reads CASSPRDGEQYF. Here the CDR3 DNA reads TGTGCCAGCAGCCCCCGGGACGGTGAGCAGTACTTC.

This clonotype was observed at least ten times. The chain combines TRBV7-2 with TRBJ2-5; a weak D match, TRBD1 (6 bases). The V gene lost 1 base and the J gene lost 2 bases, with 8 bases spanning the gap. This CDR3 is built from 14 residues. Germline V gene sequence: CDR1 SGHTA, CDR2 FQGNSA. The CDR3 DNA reads TGTGCCAGCAGCTTAGAAGGGGGACAAGAGACCCAGTACTTC. Its protein product is CASSLEGGQETQYF.

This clonotype was seen ten or more times. This rearrangement joins TRBV4-2 to TRBJ1-2, with 9 bases matching TRBD1. V dropped 4 bases and J dropped 4; count of bases not matched to a gene: 7. Germline V gene sequence: CDR1 LGHNA, CDR2 YNFKEQ. This CDR3 comprises 15 residues. CDR3 protein: CASSPSGQGGYGYTF. CDR3 nucleotides: TGTGCCAGCAGCCCGTCGGGACAGGGCGGCTATGGCTACACCTTC.

The chain links TRBV12-3 or TRBV12-4 to TRBJ1-3; D may be TRBD1 (5 bases). Trimming stripped 7 bases from V and 4 bases from J, with 14 bases between. The CDR3 loop spans 14 amino acids. In DNA, the CDR3 is TGTGCCAGCAAGGGTAGGGGTTCAGGAAACACCATATATTTT. It encodes CASKGRGSGNTIYF.

In its sample, this clonotype was seen many times. This rearrangement joins TRBV27 to TRBJ2-1; 10 bases fit TRBD2. The CDR3 length is 17 residues. J lost 5 bases, V lost 8 bases, and 15 bases had no gene match. In germline, CDR1 is MNHEY, CDR2 SMNVEV (reference sequence). CDR3 sequence (DNA): TGTGCCAGCCCACTTAGGGCTAGCGGGAGTGTAGACAATGAGCAGTTCTTC. Its protein product is CASPLRASGSVDNEQFF.

Note on this clonotype: A much larger clonotype is one base distant, so this may be a read error. Since the CDR3 does not end with the conserved phenylalanine or tryptophan, this likely comes from a read error. The chain joins TRBV13 to TRBJ2-3; possibly TRBD2 for D (5 bases). The CDR3 is made up of 16 amino acids. V dropped 2 bases and J dropped 8 bases, with 20 bases sitting between them. Germline V CDR1 and CDR2: PRHDT, FYEKMQ (reference sequence). The DNA for the CDR3 is TGTGCCAGCAGCTTAACCCCCTTCCAGCTCCGGGGTACGCAGTATTCT. Translating gives CASSLTPFQLRGTQYS.

At least ten counts were recorded for this clonotype. The rearrangement joins TRBV5-1 to TRBJ1-4, with a possible D match to TRBD1 (5 bases). The CDR3 spans 16 residues. V was trimmed by 4 bases and J by 5 bases, leaving 18 bases between them. The germline V gene has CDR1 SGHRS and CDR2 YFSETQ. In nucleotides, the CDR3 is TGCGCCAGCAGCATCGGATTAAGGGGTCCCAATGAAAAACTGTTTTTT. As protein: CASSIGLRGPNEKLFF.